This paragraph reports one T cell receptor (beta chain). A multiplex PCR was run with 60 Vbeta primers and 13 Jbeta primers. Libraries were prepared by immunoSEQ multiplex PCR; TCRdb keeps only in-frame clonotypes and omits some of them. Seen here are approximately 200,000 clones, around three quarters observed once, and the top ten hold under 2%. The germline V gene has CDR1 MGHDK and CDR2 SYGVNS. V was pared by 3 bases and J by 5 bases, with 8 bases of the junction left unmatched. The CDR3 extends over 15 amino acids. These data are taken from a study of cytomegalovirus exposure and HLA in healthy donors.

The chain is built from TRBV25-1 and TRBJ2-7, with 9 nucleotides matching TRBD1. The sequence derives from a man in his thirties or forties in good health and CMV-seronegative. Sequencing was performed on PBMCs. The CDR3 reads CASSETGTGSHEQYF. In DNA form, the CDR3 reads TGTGCCAGCAGTGAGACCGGGACAGGGTCCCACGAGCAGTACTTC.